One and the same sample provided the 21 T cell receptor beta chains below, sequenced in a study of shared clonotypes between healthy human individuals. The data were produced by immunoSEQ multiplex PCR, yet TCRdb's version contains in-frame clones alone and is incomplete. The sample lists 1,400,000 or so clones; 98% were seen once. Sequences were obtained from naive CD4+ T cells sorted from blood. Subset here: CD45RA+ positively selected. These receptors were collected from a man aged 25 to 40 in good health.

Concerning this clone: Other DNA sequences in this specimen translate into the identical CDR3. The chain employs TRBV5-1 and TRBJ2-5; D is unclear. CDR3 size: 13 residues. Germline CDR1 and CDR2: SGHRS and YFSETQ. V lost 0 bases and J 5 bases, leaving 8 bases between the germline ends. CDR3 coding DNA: TGCGCCAGCAGCTTGGACCCCCAGGAGACCCAGTACTTC. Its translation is CASSLDPQETQYF.

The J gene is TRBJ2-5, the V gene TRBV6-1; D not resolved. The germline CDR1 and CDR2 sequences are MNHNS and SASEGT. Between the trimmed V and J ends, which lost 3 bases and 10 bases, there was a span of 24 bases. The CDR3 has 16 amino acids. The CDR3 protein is CASSDSEARAVKDQYF. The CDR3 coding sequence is TGTGCCAGCAGTGACAGCGAAGCAAGGGCGGTCAAAGACCAGTACTTC.

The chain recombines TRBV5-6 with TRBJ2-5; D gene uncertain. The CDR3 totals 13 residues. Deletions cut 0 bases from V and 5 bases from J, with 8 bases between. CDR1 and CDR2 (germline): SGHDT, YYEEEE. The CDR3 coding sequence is TGTGCCAGCAGCTTGGCTCGGGCGGAGACCCAGTACTTC. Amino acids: CASSLARAETQYF.

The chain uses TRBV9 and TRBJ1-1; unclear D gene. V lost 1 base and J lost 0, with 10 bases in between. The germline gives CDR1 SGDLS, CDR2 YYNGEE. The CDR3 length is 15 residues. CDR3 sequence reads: CASSVSQVLNTEAFF. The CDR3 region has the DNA TGTGCCAGCAGCGTAAGTCAGGTTTTGAACACTGAAGCTTTCTTT. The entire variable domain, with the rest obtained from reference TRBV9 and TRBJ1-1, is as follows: DSGVTQTPKHLITATGQRVTLRCSPRSGDLSVYWYQQSLDQGLQFLIQYYNGEERAKGNILERFSAQQFPDLHSELNLSSLELGDSALYFCASSVSQVLNTEAFFGQGTRLTVV.

CDR3 sequence: CASSLRTGPSNQPQHF. The CDR3 DNA reads as TGTGCCAGCAGTTTACGGACAGGGCCCAGCAATCAGCCCCAGCATTTT. V is TRBV27 and J is TRBJ1-5; 8 bases are a match to TRBD1. CDR3 size: 16 residues. The V segment lost 2 bases and the J segment 1 base; nucleotides outside the gene matches: 4. Germline V CDR1 and CDR2: MNHEY, SMNVEV (reference sequence).

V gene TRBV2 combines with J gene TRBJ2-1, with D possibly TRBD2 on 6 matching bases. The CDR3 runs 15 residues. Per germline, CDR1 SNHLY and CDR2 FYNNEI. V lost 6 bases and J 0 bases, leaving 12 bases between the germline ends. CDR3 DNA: TGTGCCAGCAGCCAAAGCGGGCCCTCCTACAATGAGCAGTTCTTC. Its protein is CASSQSGPSYNEQFF.

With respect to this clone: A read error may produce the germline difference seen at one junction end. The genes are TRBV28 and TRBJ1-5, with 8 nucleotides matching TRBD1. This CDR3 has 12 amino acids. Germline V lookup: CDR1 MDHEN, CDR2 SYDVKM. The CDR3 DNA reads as TGTGCCAGCAGTCCAGACGCAGGGGGCAGATATTTT. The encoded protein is CASSPDAGGRYF.

In nucleotides, the CDR3 is TGTGCCAGCTCACCACCAGGGACAGGGAAGCAGTATTTT. It translates to CASSPPGTGKQYF. This sequence joins TRBV18 and TRBJ2-3, with TRBD1 identical over 9 bases. Losses at the gene ends were 0 bases for V and 11 bases for J; bases not matched to a gene: 3. This CDR3 spans 13 amino acids. The germline V gene has CDR1 KGHSH and CDR2 LQKENI.

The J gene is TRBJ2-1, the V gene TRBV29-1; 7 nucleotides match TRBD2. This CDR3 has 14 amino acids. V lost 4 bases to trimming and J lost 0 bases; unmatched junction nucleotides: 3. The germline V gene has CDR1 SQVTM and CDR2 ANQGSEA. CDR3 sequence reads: CSVASGGSYNEQFF. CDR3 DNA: TGCAGCGTTGCGTCGGGAGGCTCCTACAATGAGCAGTTCTTC.

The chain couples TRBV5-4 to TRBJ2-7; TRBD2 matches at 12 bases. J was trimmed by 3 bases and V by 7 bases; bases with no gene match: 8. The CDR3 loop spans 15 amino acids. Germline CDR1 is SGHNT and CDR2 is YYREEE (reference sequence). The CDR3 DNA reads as TGTGCCAGCCACCTAGCGGGAGGGCCAGGCTACGAGCAGTACTTC. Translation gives CASHLAGGPGYEQYF.

CDR3 in amino acids: CASRLGPEYEQYF. CDR3 in DNA: TGTGCCAGCAGACTGGGACCAGAATACGAGCAGTACTTC. The chain joins TRBV7-9 to TRBJ2-7; D could derive from TRBD1 or TRBD2 (5 bases each). This CDR3 has 13 amino acids. V lost 6 bases and J lost 4, with 13 bases in between. Germline lookup yields CDR1 SEHNR and CDR2 FQNEAQ (reference sequence).

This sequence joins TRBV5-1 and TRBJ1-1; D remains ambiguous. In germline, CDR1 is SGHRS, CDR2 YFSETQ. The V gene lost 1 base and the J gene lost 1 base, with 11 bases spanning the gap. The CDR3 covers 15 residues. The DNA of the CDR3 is TGCGCCAGCAGCTTGTACGAGGTACGGAACACTGAAGCTTTCTTT. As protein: CASSLYEVRNTEAFF.

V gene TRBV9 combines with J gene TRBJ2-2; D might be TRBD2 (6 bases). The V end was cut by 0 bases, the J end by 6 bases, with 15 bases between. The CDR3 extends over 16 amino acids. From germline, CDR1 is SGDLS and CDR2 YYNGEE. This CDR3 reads CASSVGPLGGAGELFF. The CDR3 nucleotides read TGTGCCAGCAGCGTAGGGCCCCTCGGGGGAGCCGGGGAGCTGTTTTTT.

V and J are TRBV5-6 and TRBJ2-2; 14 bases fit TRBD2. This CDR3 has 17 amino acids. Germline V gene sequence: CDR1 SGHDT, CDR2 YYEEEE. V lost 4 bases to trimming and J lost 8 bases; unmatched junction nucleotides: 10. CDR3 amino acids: CASSMRQGLAGAGELFF. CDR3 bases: TGTGCCAGCAGCATGAGACAGGGACTAGCGGGAGCAGGGGAGCTGTTTTTT.

CDR3 bases: TGTGCCAGCTCACACGGACAGATAAACTACGAGCAGTACTTC. This encodes CASSHGQINYEQYF. The V gene is TRBV18, the J gene TRBJ2-7; D might be TRBD1 (6 bases). The V end was cut by 4 bases, the J end by 3 bases, with 13 bases between. Germline CDR1 is KGHSH and CDR2 is LQKENI. The length of the CDR3 is 14 residues.

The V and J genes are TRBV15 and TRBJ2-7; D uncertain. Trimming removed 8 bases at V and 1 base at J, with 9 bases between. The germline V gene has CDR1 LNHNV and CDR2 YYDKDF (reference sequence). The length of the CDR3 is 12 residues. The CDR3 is CATSGPSYEQYF. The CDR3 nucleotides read TGTGCCACCTCCGGGCCATCCTACGAGCAGTACTTC.

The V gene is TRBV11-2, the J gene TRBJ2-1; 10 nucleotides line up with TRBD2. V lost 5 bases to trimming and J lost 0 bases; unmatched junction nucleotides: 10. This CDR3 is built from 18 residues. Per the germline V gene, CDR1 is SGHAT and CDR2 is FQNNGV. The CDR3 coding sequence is TGTGCCAGCAGCCCCTCTAGCGGGGGCCTAGGCTCCTACAATGAGCAGTTCTTC. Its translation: CASSPSSGGLGSYNEQFF.

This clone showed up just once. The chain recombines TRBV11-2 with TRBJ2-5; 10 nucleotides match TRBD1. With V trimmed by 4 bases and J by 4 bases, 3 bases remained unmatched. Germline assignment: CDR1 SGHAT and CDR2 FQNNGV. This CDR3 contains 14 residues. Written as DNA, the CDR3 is TGTGCCAGCAGCTCGGGGACAGGGGCAGAGACCCAGTACTTC. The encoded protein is CASSSGTGAETQYF.

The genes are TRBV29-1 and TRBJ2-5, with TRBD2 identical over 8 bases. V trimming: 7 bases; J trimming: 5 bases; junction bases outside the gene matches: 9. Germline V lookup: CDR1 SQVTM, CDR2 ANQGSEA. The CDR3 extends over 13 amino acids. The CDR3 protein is CSAGAGGFETQYF. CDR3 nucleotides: TGCAGCGCCGGGGCGGGGGGATTTGAGACCCAGTACTTC.

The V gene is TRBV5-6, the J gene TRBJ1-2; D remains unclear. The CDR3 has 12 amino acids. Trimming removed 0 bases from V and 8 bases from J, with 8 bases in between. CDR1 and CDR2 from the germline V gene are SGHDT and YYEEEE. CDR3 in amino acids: CASSLGTSGYTF. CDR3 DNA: TGTGCCAGCAGCTTGGGCACCTCGGGCTACACCTTC.

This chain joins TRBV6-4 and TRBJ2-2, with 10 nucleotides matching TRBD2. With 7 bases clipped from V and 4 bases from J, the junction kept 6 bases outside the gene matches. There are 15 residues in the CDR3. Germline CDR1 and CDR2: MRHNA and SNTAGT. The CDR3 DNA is TGTGCCAGCAAAACTAGCGGGACGGGCACCGGGGAGCTGTTTTTT. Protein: CASKTSGTGTGELFF.